These T cell receptor beta chains were read from a single sample in a study of blood T cell repertoires in COVID-19. Sequencing was performed with immunoSEQ multiplex PCR; in TCRdb, only in-frame clones are kept and a portion is missing. The sample yields about 87,000 clones, 75% seen once. Sequencing used peripheral blood. These TCRs come from a woman between 50 and 59 years old with acute or convalescent COVID-19. Both conserved end residues are trimmed from each CDR3.

TRBV7-9	TRBJ2-4	ASSLRDHKNIQY
TRBV7-3	TRBJ2-1	ASSFDRGGHNEQF
TRBV6-6	TRBJ2-2	ASSLLRGGRDTGELF
TRBV24-1	TRBJ2-3	ATSDLRQGDTQY
TRBV11-3	TRBJ1-1	ASGTGRNTEAF
TRBV2	TRBJ1-1	ASTRPGQAMNTEAF
TRBV6-5	TRBJ2-6	AASRLTGANVLT
TRBV9	TRBJ2-2	ASDSSGGASGGELF
TRBV28	TRBJ2-2	ASREGQNTGELF
TRBV19	TRBJ2-4	ASSIKRGGKNIQY
TRBV6-5	TRBJ2-1	ASSYSTSGGPNEQF
TRBV28	TRBJ1-6	ASSQTGGAKSYNSPLH
TRBV6-1	TRBJ2-1	ASSVRDRGLWSSYNEQF
TRBV10-3	TRBJ1-4	AIKDSLNEKLF
TRBV7-3	TRBJ2-3	ASSLARADTQY
TRBV28	TRBJ1-2	ASSSMAGQGYGYT
TRBV7-2	TRBJ2-5	ASSLGQGAQTQY
TRBV6-5	TRBJ2-2	ATLSGTGNTGELF
TRBV11-2	TRBJ2-7	ASSLVLGAYEQY
TRBV27	TRBJ1-2	ASRTRGQGGYGYT
TRBV19	TRBJ1-4	ASSDLLIEKLF
TRBV29-1	TRBJ2-1	SAATSGGAGEQF
TRBV6-5	TRBJ1-6	ASSYDRGLRNSPLH